This TCR beta chain was captured in a study of blood T cell repertoires in COVID-19. Study-wide context: COVID-19 samples collected from the United States, Italy and Spain covered acute and convalescent phases.

How the authors handled the data: Amplification of reference gene primers provided the estimated nucleated cell counts. Profiling relied on immunoSEQ multiplex PCR, and the TCRdb table lists in-frame clones only, not all of them. D and trimming come from the DNA, and the V and J calls and clone size come from that table. Of about 160,000 clones listed, approximately 78% are singletons. The CDR3 has 16 residues. The germline gives CDR1 SGHAT, CDR2 FQNNGV. The V segment lost 4 bases and the J segment 1 base; nucleotides outside the gene matches: 8. The V gene is TRBV11-2, the J gene TRBJ2-7; TRBD2 matches at 9 bases. This clonotype was sampled from a human donor in a cohort sampled during active COVID-19. Input material: peripheral blood. Here the CDR3 DNA reads TGTGCCAGCAGCTCTTACGGGGCGGGAGGGTCCTACGAGCAGTACTTC. It codes for CASSSYGAGGSYEQYF.